A selection of T cell receptor beta chains follows, all from one sample in a study of blood T cell repertoires in COVID-19. Clones were sequenced by immunoSEQ multiplex PCR, and TCRdb holds only the in-frame ones, with some missing. The repertoire holds 350,000 to 450,000 clones, approximately 90% seen once, with about 0.83% in the top ten. The specimen was PBMCs or T cells enriched from blood (not recorded which). The receptors originated from a woman in her forties who had been exposed to COVID-19. Both conserved end residues are part of each CDR3. D genes are given only for firm matches. Rows give clone size only sometimes, using once, few, many, or a class for an expanded clone.

clone size,D gene,J gene,V gene,CDR3 protein,CDR3 DNA
-,-,TRBJ1-2,TRBV2,CASKGRGAYGYTF,TGTGCCAGCAAAGGCAGGGGAGCCTATGGCTACACCTTC
-,TRBD1,TRBJ2-7,TRBV5-6,CASSLDRVTYEQYF,TGTGCCAGCAGCCTGGACAGGGTTACCTACGAGCAGTACTTC
-,-,TRBJ1-5,TRBV6-2/TRBV6-3,CASSYRGDRPQHF,TGTGCCAGCAGTTATCGGGGGGATCGGCCCCAGCATTTT
-,-,TRBJ1-1,TRBV15,CATSRQLNTEAFF,TGTGCCACCTCGAGGCAGTTGAACACTGAAGCTTTCTTT
-,TRBD2,TRBJ2-2,TRBV3-1/TRBV3-2,CASRATSGTGELFF,TGTGCCAGCAGGGCGACTAGCGGGACCGGGGAGCTGTTTTTT
-,TRBD1,TRBJ2-3,TRBV11-3,CASSLQQGSTDTQYF,TGTGCCAGCAGCCTCCAACAGGGGAGCACAGATACGCAGTATTTT
-,-,TRBJ2-2,TRBV25-1,CASSPRGAITGELFF,TGTGCCAGCAGCCCTCGTGGGGCGATCACCGGGGAGCTGTTTTTT
-,TRBD1,TRBJ1-2,TRBV19,CASSTRSTGGYGYTF,TGTGCCAGTAGTACAAGGAGTACAGGGGGCTATGGCTACACCTTC
-,-,TRBJ1-6,TRBV7-8,CASSGTLNSPLHF,TGTGCCAGCAGCGGGACTCTGAATTCACCCCTCCACTTT
-,TRBD1,TRBJ1-5,TRBV6-5,CASIFGQGEGQPQHF,TGTGCCAGCATTTTTGGACAGGGGGAGGGACAGCCCCAGCATTTT
once,-,TRBJ1-5,TRBV27,CASSPTPTGTYQPQHF,TGTGCCAGCAGTCCGACGCCGACAGGAACGTATCAGCCCCAGCATTTT
-,-,TRBJ1-2,TRBV3-1/TRBV3-2,CASSQNRHGYTF,TGTGCCAGCAGCCAAAACAGGCACGGCTACACCTTC
-,TRBD1,TRBJ1-2,TRBV28,CASSLGGTAGYGYTF,TGTGCCAGCAGTTTAGGTGGGACAGCAGGGTATGGCTACACCTTC
-,-,TRBJ1-2,TRBV29-1,CSVPFGGETNYGYTF,TGCAGCGTCCCGTTCGGCGGGGAGACTAACTATGGCTACACCTTC
-,TRBD1,TRBJ2-7,TRBV15,CATSEDRGWREQYF,TGTGCCACCAGCGAGGACAGGGGGTGGCGCGAGCAGTACTTC
many,TRBD2,TRBJ2-3,TRBV2,CASSSGTRDTQYF,TGTGCCAGCAGTTCCGGGACTAGAGATACGCAGTATTTT
-,-,TRBJ1-2,TRBV30,CAWSVSQRGGYTF,TGTGCCTGGAGTGTCTCACAAAGAGGGGGCTACACCTTC
-,-,TRBJ1-1,TRBV6-5,CASSYTIIAEAFF,TGTGCCAGCAGTTATACAATAATCGCTGAAGCTTTCTTT
-,TRBD1,TRBJ1-2,TRBV11-3,CASSLPDRGSYTF,TGTGCCAGCAGCCTCCCCGACAGGGGCAGCTACACCTTC
-,-,TRBJ1-1,TRBV7-8,CASSLVVETEAFF,TGTGCCAGCAGCTTGGTGGTCGAGACTGAAGCTTTCTTT
-,-,TRBJ2-3,TRBV7-9,CASRGTVTDTQYF,TGTGCCAGCAGGGGGACTGTTACAGATACGCAGTATTTT
-,-,TRBJ1-4,TRBV19,CASSIFPDGGTGEKLFF,TGTGCCAGTAGTATATTCCCTGACGGGGGGACTGGTGAAAAACTGTTTTTT
-,-,TRBJ1-1,TRBV6-2/TRBV6-3,CASSFPNRIEAFF,TGTGCCAGCAGCTTTCCTAACAGGATTGAAGCTTTCTTT
-,-,TRBJ1-1,TRBV18,CASSPKSGSSEAFF,TGTGCCAGCTCACCAAAATCGGGGTCTAGTGAAGCTTTCTTT